Given below is one TCR beta chain in context. Primers included in the PCR were 60 Vbeta and 13 Jbeta primers. Clones were read by immunoSEQ multiplex PCR, and TCRdb kept only the in-frame ones, dropping some. The top ten clones hold roughly 0.097% of a sample with about 200,000 clones, 70% to 85% of them seen once. This CDR3 is built from 15 residues. V dropped 5 bases and J dropped 6; count of bases not matched to a gene: 12. In germline, CDR1 is LNHDA, CDR2 SQIVND (reference sequence). This record comes from a study of cytomegalovirus exposure and HLA in healthy donors. The chain recombines TRBV19 with TRBJ1-1; TRBD1 matches at 7 bases. The receptor comes from a boy aged 2 to 10 in good health and CMV-seronegative. The specimen was PBMCs. This CDR3 is CASSEKTGSRAEAFF. The CDR3, as DNA: TGTGCCAGTAGTGAAAAGACAGGGTCAAGGGCTGAAGCTTTCTTT. The full variable domain, in which reference TRBV19 and TRBJ1-1 provide the parts outside the CDR3, is DGGITQSPKYLFRKEGQNVTLSCEQNLNHDAMYWYRQDPGQGLRLIYYSQIVNDFQKGDIAEGYSVSREKKESFPLTVTSAQKNPTAFYLCASSEKTGSRAEAFFGQGTRLTVV.